This T cell receptor (beta chain) originates from a study of response to subunit inactivated influenza vaccine. Germline V lookup: CDR1 SGHTA, CDR2 FQGNSA. V was trimmed by 1 base and J by 0 bases, leaving 10 bases between them. The CDR3 is 15 amino acids. TCRdb itself ran the RT-PCR reads through MiXCR, one entry per CDR3 protein. The sample has 150,000 to 200,000 distinct CDR3 sequences, approximately 12% seen once; the top ten hold roughly 29%. In addition, the sample was reused for a study of T cells expressing NK-cell markers. That report notes: Synthesis of TCR beta cDNA relied on 5'RACE template switching carrying UMIs. Investigators obtained TCR beta repertoires from sorted CD3+CD56+NKG2C+, CD3+CD56+NKG2C- and CD3+CD56-NKG2C+ T cells.

This chain joins TRBV7-2 and TRBJ2-7; D ambiguous. The sequencing here drew on CD8+ T cells sorted from PBMCs, taken less than 13 days after vaccination. The TCR was taken from a man in his fifties or sixties who received an inactivated influenza vaccine. The CDR3 coding sequence is TGTGCCAGCAGCTTAGTACCCACCCTCTCCTACGAGCAGTACTTC. This encodes CASSLVPTLSYEQYF.